The rows below give T cell receptor beta chains drawn from one sample of a study of regulatory T cells in long-lasting Graves disease. TCRdb recomputed calls from the multiplex PCR reads with MiXCR, one row per CDR3 protein. The table has about 540,000 distinct CDR3 sequences, around an eighth seen once; the top ten hold under 10%. The data were also submitted as part of a second study, on T cells in Graves' hyperthyroidism and ophthalmopathy.

The sequencing here drew on peripheral blood mononuclear cells (PBMCs), taken at new diagnosis, from a patient treated with antithyroid drugs. The receptors were gathered from a man under 40 with Graves disease. Each CDR3 is given with its conserved first and last residue. A D gene is named only where the DNA matches it firmly. Size is stated for part of the rows, as once, few or many counts, or as a class when the clone is expanded.

>.|TRBJ2-1|.|TRBV12-3/TRBV12-4
TGTGCCAGCAGTTTCTCTGGGGTGGGTGTATACAATGAGCAGTTCTTC
CASSFSGVGVYNEQFF
>many|TRBJ2-3|.|TRBV20-1
TGCAGTGCTAGTTCGGGGGAGACGGACCTCACAGATACGCAGTATTTT
CSASSGETDLTDTQYF
>.|TRBJ2-5|TRBD2|TRBV20-1
TGCAGTGCTAGAGGATATCGGGACTACCAAAGAGAGACCCAGTACTTC
CSARGYRDYQRETQYF
>few|TRBJ2-7|TRBD1|TRBV30
TGTGCCGCGACAGGGGCCTACGAGCAGTACTTC
CAATGAYEQYF
>once|TRBJ2-1|TRBD2|TRBV11-2
TGTGCCAGCAGCAACCGACTAGCGGGAGGCTACAATGAGCAGTTCTTC
CASSNRLAGGYNEQFF
>many|TRBJ2-2|TRBD2|TRBV6-5
TGTGCCAGCAGTTCGACTAGCGGGATAGGGACCGGGGAGCTGTTTTTT
CASSSTSGIGTGELFF
>many|TRBJ2-1|.|TRBV7-2
TGTGCCAGCAGCTTAGGGCCCCTGAGTAATGAGCAGTTCTTC
CASSLGPLSNEQFF
>many|TRBJ2-5|TRBD2|TRBV6-1
TGTGCCAGCAGTCCATCCCAGACTAGCGGGAGGGTAAAGACCCAGTACTTC
CASSPSQTSGRVKTQYF
>few|TRBJ2-3|.|TRBV11-2
TGTGCCAGCAGCTTAGATGGGCAGGGTGCAGATACGCAGTATTTT
CASSLDGQGADTQYF
>.|TRBJ2-3|.|TRBV20-1
TGCAGTGCTAGAAGGGGGGGAAGCACAGATACGCAGTATTTT
CSARRGGSTDTQYF
>.|TRBJ2-2|TRBD2|TRBV20-1
TGCAGTGCTAGCCTCCAGCGGGGTCTGACCGGGGAGCTGTTTTTT
CSASLQRGLTGELFF
>many|TRBJ2-5|TRBD2|TRBV7-9
TGTGCCAGCAGCGAAGGACTAGCGGAGGAGACCCAGTACTTC
CASSEGLAEETQYF
>.|TRBJ1-2|.|TRBV5-5
TGTGCCAGCCGCGGGCCCAGAGCTGCCTACACCTTC
CASRGPRAAYTF
>few|TRBJ2-3|TRBD2|TRBV18
TGTGCCAGCTCACCTTATCCGATAGCGGGAGAGGGGGATACGCAGTATTTT
CASSPYPIAGEGDTQYF
>few|TRBJ1-2|.|TRBV4-1
TGCGCCAGCAGCTCACCGACAGGCAACTATGGCTACACCTTC
CASSSPTGNYGYTF
>many|TRBJ2-7|.|TRBV20-1
TGCAGTGCTCCTGATAGAGGTCGAGAGCAGTACTTC
CSAPDRGREQYF
>many|TRBJ1-5|.|TRBV18
TGTGCCAGCTCCCGAGGGGGGAGGGATCAGCCCCAGCATTTT
CASSRGGRDQPQHF
>.|TRBJ2-5|.|TRBV29-1
TGCAGCCCTGCTTTGGATGAGACCCAGTACTTC
CSPALDETQYF
>few|TRBJ1-5|.|TRBV6-2/TRBV6-3
TGTGCCGGCAGTTACTCGGTTTTGAGGCGCGGGGAGCCCCAGCATTTT
CAGSYSVLRRGEPQHF
>.|TRBJ2-7|TRBD2|TRBV11-2
TGTGCCAGCAGCTTAGTACTAGCGGGAAGGGAGCAGTACTTC
CASSLVLAGREQYF
>many|TRBJ2-7|.|TRBV30
TGTGCCTGGAGTGCCGATACCTACGAGCAGTACTTC
CAWSADTYEQYF
>many|TRBJ2-1|.|TRBV24-1
TGTGCCACCAGTGACCGGCACGTGTTTGGGGAGCAGTTCTTC
CATSDRHVFGEQFF
>few|TRBJ2-1|.|TRBV27
TGTGCCAGCAGTTTATTAGGTTTCGTGGGAGACTACAATGAGCAGTTCTTC
CASSLLGFVGDYNEQFF
>few|TRBJ2-2|TRBD2|TRBV20-1
TGCAGTGCTGAATGGACTAGCGGGAGGGCAAGGGAGCTGTTTTTT
CSAEWTSGRARELFF
>many|TRBJ2-2|.|TRBV30
TGTGCCTGGAGCGGGAACACCGGGGAGCTGTTTTTT
CAWSGNTGELFF
>.|TRBJ2-2|.|TRBV9
TGTGCCAGCAGCGCCTCGAAGCAGGCGCTAGTCGGGGAGCTGTTTTTT
CASSASKQALVGELFF
>many|TRBJ2-5|.|TRBV5-5
TGTGCCAGCAGTTCTCAAGGGATGTACCAAGAGACCCAGTACTTC
CASSSQGMYQETQYF
>few|TRBJ1-2|.|TRBV6-1
TGTGCCAGCAGTGAGGGCAGGGTACATGGCTACACCTTC
CASSEGRVHGYTF
>many|TRBJ2-5|.|TRBV2
TGTGCCAGCATCCGGGAGCGACAAGAGACCCAGTACTTC
CASIRERQETQYF
>many|TRBJ1-2|.|TRBV27
TGTGCCAGCAGTCCCCAAGGGTTGAACTATGGCTACACCTTC
CASSPQGLNYGYTF
>many|TRBJ2-7|.|TRBV20-1
TGCAGTGCTCCGGTTGTAGCGGTCCCCTACGAGCAGTACTTC
CSAPVVAVPYEQYF
>.|TRBJ1-2|.|TRBV20-1
TGCAGTGCTAGACCCAGGGGCGCTCTGAGTAACTATGGCTACACCTTC
CSARPRGALSNYGYTF
>many|TRBJ1-2|.|TRBV5-6
TGTGCCAGCAGCCATAGCGGGATGTCCTATGGCTACACCTTC
CASSHSGMSYGYTF
>few|TRBJ2-1|TRBD2|TRBV10-3
TGTGCCATCAGAGGGACTAGCGGGGAATCCTACAATGAGCAGTTCTTC
CAIRGTSGESYNEQFF
>many|TRBJ2-7|.|TRBV7-9
TGTGCCAGCAGCTTAGGCCCCAGGGTCTACGAGCAGTACTTC
CASSLGPRVYEQYF
>few|TRBJ1-2|.|TRBV5-1
TGCGCCAGCAGCTCATCAGGGGTGGCCTATGGCTACACCTTC
CASSSSGVAYGYTF
>many|TRBJ2-7|.|TRBV24-1
TGTGCCACCGGGGACCCGACTTCCTACGAGCAGTACTTC
CATGDPTSYEQYF
>many|TRBJ2-3|TRBD2|TRBV7-3
TGTGCCAGCAGCCCTAGCCCCGGGGGGGATACGCAGTATTTT
CASSPSPGGDTQYF
>many|TRBJ2-5|.|TRBV12-5
TGTGCTAGTGTTCCAGACAGCCAAGAGACCCAGTACTTC
CASVPDSQETQYF
>many|TRBJ2-3|.|TRBV7-3
TGTGCCAGCAGCTTAAGTGGTAGCGGAGCTAGCACAGATACGCAGTATTTT
CASSLSGSGASTDTQYF
>many|TRBJ1-2|.|TRBV27
TGTGCCAGCAGTTTAACAGGGAAAGGCTACACCTTC
CASSLTGKGYTF
>few|TRBJ2-1|TRBD2|TRBV20-1
TGCAGTGCCAAAGGGCGGGAGGGCCCTGGGTATGAGCAGTTCTTC
CSAKGREGPGYEQFF
>.|TRBJ1-6|.|TRBV28
TGTGCCAGCAGTAGAACGGTCAACTATAATTCACCCCTCCACTTT
CASSRTVNYNSPLHF
>many|TRBJ2-1|.|TRBV12-3/TRBV12-4
TGTGCCAGCAGTACCTCAGTCCTACCTTACAATGAGCAGTTCTTC
CASSTSVLPYNEQFF
>few|TRBJ1-3|.|TRBV10-3
TGTGCCATCAGTGGTGGGGGTAACTCTGGAAACACCATATATTTT
CAISGGGNSGNTIYF
>many|TRBJ2-7|TRBD2|TRBV11-1
TGTGCCAGCAGCTTAGGACGCGGGAGTCCTTCCGAGCAGTACTTC
CASSLGRGSPSEQYF
>many|TRBJ2-5|TRBD1|TRBV27
TGTGCCAGCAGTCAAAAGCGGAGGACAGGGGAGACCCAGTACTTC
CASSQKRRTGETQYF
>few|TRBJ2-3|.|TRBV6-9
TGTGCCAGCAGTTACGATGGTGGGACCCCATGGGGCACAGATACGCAGTATTTT
CASSYDGGTPWGTDTQYF
>many|TRBJ1-1|.|TRBV11-3
TGTGCCAGCAGCGACGGCCTTGAAGCTTTCTTT
CASSDGLEAFF
>few|TRBJ1-1|.|TRBV19
TGTGCTACTAGGGAGACTGAAGCTTTCTTT
CATRETEAFF
>many|TRBJ2-1|.|TRBV4-2
TGTGCCAGCAGCCAAGATCAACGGGATAGTAGTGAGCAGTTCTTC
CASSQDQRDSSEQFF
>many|TRBJ1-1|.|TRBV27
TGTGCCAGTCCACCTGGGAAGAACACTGAAGCTTTCTTT
CASPPGKNTEAFF
>many|TRBJ2-5|TRBD2|TRBV3-1
TGTGCCAGCAGCCAAGGAACTAGCGGGGCCCACCGGGAGACCCAGTACTTC
CASSQGTSGAHRETQYF
>many|TRBJ1-5|TRBD1|TRBV28
TGTGCCAGCAGTCGACAGGGAGCCTACAATCAGCCCCAGCATTTT
CASSRQGAYNQPQHF
>.|TRBJ1-4|TRBD1|TRBV18
TGTGCCAGCTCACCACGAGACAGGGACGGGCCTAATGAAAAACTGTTTTTT
CASSPRDRDGPNEKLFF
>many|TRBJ1-6|TRBD1|TRBV5-1
TGCGCCAGCAGCCGTGGACAGGTCTATTCACCCCTCCACTTT
CASSRGQVYSPLHF
>.|TRBJ2-1|TRBD2|TRBV7-9
TGTGCCAGCAGCTCCGGACTAGCGCCCCGCTCCTACAATGAGCAGTTCTTC
CASSSGLAPRSYNEQFF
>once|TRBJ1-5|.|TRBV5-6
TGTACCAGCAGCTTGTCAGGGGGCAATCAGCCCCAGCATTTT
CTSSLSGGNQPQHF
>.|TRBJ1-3|.|TRBV19
TGTGCCAGTAGTACGCCCGCGGGCCGCCGTAGCTCTGGAAACACCATATATTTT
CASSTPAGRRSSGNTIYF
>many|TRBJ2-7|TRBD1|TRBV5-1
TGCGCCAGCAGCCTTATGACAGGGGGGGGCTACGAGCAGTACTTC
CASSLMTGGGYEQYF